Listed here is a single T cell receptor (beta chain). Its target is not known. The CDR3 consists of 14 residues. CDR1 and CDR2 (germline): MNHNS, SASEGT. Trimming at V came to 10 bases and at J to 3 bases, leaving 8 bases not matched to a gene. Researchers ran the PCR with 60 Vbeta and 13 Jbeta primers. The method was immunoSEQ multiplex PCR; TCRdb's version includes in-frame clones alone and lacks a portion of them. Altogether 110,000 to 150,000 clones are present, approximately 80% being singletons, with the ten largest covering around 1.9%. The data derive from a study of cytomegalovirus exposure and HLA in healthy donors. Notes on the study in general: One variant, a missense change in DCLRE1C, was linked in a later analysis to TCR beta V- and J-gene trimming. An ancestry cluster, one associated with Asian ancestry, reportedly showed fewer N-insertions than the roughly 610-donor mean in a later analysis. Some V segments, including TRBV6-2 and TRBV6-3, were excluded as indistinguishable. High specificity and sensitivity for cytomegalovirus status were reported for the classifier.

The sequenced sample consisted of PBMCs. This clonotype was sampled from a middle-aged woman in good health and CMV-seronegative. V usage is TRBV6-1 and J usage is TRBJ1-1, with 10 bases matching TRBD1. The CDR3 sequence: CAISAGQGHTEAFF. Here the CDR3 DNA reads TGTGCCATCAGCGCGGGACAGGGGCACACTGAAGCTTTCTTT.